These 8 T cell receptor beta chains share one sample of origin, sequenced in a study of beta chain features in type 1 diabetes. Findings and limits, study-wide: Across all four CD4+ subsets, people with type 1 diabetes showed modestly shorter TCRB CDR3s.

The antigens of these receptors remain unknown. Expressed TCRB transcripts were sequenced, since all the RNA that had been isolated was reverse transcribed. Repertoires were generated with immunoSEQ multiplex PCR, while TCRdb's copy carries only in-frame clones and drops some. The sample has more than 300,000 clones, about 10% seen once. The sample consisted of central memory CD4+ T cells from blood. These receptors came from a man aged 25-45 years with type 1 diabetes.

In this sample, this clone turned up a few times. DNA for the CDR3: TGTGCCAGTAGTCTACAGGGGGATTCTCGTGAAAAACTGTTTTTT. This encodes CASSLQGDSREKLFF. The chain uses TRBV19 and TRBJ1-4; 8 bases match TRBD1. This CDR3 region has 15 residues. CDR1 is LNHDA and CDR2 is SQIVND in the germline V gene (reference sequence). After removal of 5 bases from V and 7 bases from J, the junction contained 9 bases not matched to a gene. Drawing the rest from reference TRBV19 and TRBJ1-4, the complete variable domain is DGGITQSPKYLFRKEGQNVTLSCEQNLNHDAMYWYRQDPGQGLRLIYYSQIVNDFQKGDIAEGYSVSREKKESFPLTVTSAQKNPTAFYLCASSLQGDSREKLFFGSGTQLSVL.

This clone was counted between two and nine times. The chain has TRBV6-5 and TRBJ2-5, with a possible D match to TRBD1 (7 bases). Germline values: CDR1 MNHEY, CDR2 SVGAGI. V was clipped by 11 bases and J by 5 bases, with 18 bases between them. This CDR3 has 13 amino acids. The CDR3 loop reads CALAGGTGETQYF. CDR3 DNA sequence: TGTGCCCTCGCAGGGGGGACCGGGGAGACCCAGTACTTC.

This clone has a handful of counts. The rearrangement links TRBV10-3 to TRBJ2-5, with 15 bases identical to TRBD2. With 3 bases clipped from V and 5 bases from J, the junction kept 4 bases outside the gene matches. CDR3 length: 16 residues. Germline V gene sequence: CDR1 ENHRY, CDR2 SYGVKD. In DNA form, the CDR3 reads TGTGCCATCAGTGACCTGGGGACTAGCGGGGGGGAGACCCAGTACTTC. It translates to CAISDLGTSGGETQYF.

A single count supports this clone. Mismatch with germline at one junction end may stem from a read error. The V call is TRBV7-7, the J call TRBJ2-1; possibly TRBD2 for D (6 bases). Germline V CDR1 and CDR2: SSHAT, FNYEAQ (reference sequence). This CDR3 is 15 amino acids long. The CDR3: CASSLSGISYNEQFF. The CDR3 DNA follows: TGTGCTAGCAGTCTTAGCGGAATCTCCTACAATGAGCAGTTCTTC.

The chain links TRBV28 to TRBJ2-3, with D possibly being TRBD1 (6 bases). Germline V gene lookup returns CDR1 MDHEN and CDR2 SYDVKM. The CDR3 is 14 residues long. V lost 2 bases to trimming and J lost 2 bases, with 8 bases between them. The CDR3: CASSLQGPTDTQYF. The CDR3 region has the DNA TGTGCCAGCAGTTTACAGGGGCCCACAGATACGCAGTATTTT.

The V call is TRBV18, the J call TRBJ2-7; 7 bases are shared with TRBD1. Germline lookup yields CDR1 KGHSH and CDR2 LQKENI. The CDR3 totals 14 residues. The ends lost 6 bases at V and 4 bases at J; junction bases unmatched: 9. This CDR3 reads CASSLGTARYEQYF. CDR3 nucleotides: TGTGCCAGCTCCTTAGGGACAGCGAGATACGAGCAGTACTTC.

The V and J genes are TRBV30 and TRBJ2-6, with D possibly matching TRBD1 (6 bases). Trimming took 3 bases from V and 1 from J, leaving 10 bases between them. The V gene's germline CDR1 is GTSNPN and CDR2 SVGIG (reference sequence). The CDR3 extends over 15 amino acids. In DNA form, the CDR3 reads TGTGCCTGGAGCCCCGGGACATCTGGGGCCAACGTCCTGACTTTC. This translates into CAWSPGTSGANVLTF.

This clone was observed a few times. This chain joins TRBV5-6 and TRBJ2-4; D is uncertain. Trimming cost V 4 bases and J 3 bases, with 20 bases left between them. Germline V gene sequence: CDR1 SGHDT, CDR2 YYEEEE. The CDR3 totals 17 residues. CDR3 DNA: TGTGCCAGCAGCCCAAAGGGCGCTTCTTTCGTCAAAAACATTCAGTACTTC. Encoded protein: CASSPKGASFVKNIQYF.